These T cell receptor beta chains were read from a single sample in a study of T cell changes during pregnancy in multiple sclerosis. Repertoires were generated with immunoSEQ multiplex PCR, while TCRdb's copy carries only in-frame clones and drops some. The sample lists over 50,000 clones, roughly 89% occurring once. The sequenced sample was peripheral blood from another person, used as feeder cells. The source is a human donor whose cells served as feeder cells for cultures in a pregnancy study. Both conserved end residues are part of each CDR3. D genes are given only for firm matches. Expanded clones are given a class, and other clones once, few, many or no size at all.

>NA|TRBV4-2|NA|TRBJ1-6
CASSQPSVGALSPLHF
TGTGCCAGCAGCCAACCGTCCGTAGGGGCCTTGTCACCCCTCCACTTT
>NA|TRBV4-2|NA|TRBJ2-2
CASSQELGLPGELFF
TGTGCCAGCAGCCAAGAGCTAGGCCTCCCCGGGGAGCTGTTTTTT
>NA|TRBV7-2|NA|TRBJ1-6
CASSLVPGTGNSPLHF
TGTGCCAGCAGCTTAGTTCCAGGGACGGGCAATTCACCCCTCCACTTT
>NA|TRBV30|NA|TRBJ2-4
CAWSVGLVAKNIQYF
TGTGCCTGGAGTGTAGGGTTAGTTGCCAAAAACATTCAGTACTTC
>NA|TRBV7-2|TRBD1|TRBJ1-5
CASSSSPYRGRGDQPQHF
TGTGCCAGCAGCTCAAGCCCGTACAGGGGGCGCGGGGATCAGCCCCAGCATTTT
>NA|TRBV11-2|NA|TRBJ2-1
CASSSESPFYNEQFF
TGTGCCAGCAGCTCGGAATCTCCCTTCTACAATGAGCAGTTCTTC
>NA|TRBV9|TRBD1|TRBJ2-7
CASSVAPSSGTVSYEQYF
TGTGCCAGCAGCGTAGCCCCGAGTTCCGGGACAGTCTCCTACGAGCAGTACTTC
>NA|TRBV5-6|TRBD1|TRBJ2-7
CASSFGQGFYEQYF
TGTGCCAGCAGCTTCGGACAGGGGTTCTACGAGCAGTACTTC
>NA|TRBV7-3|TRBD2|TRBJ2-1
CASSLTRLANEQFF
TGTGCCAGCAGCTTAACTAGACTAGCCAATGAGCAGTTCTTC
>NA|TRBV5-6|NA|TRBJ1-6
CASSLAQGPRGSSPLHF
TGTGCCAGCAGCTTGGCCCAGGGGCCGAGAGGGAGTTCACCCCTCCACTTT
>NA|TRBV6-5|NA|TRBJ2-5
CASSYYGGEQETQYF
TGTGCCAGCAGTTACTATGGGGGTGAGCAAGAGACCCAGTACTTC
>once|TRBV5-1|TRBD1|TRBJ1-4
CASSPDRGGQKLFF
TGCGCCAGCAGCCCGGACAGGGGAGGACAAAAACTGTTTTTT
>NA|TRBV7-9|NA|TRBJ2-7
CASSQGRTNGHEQYF
TGTGCCAGCAGCCAAGGACGTACCAACGGCCACGAGCAGTACTTC
>NA|TRBV5-1|NA|TRBJ2-7
CASSLDAVRLYEQYF
TGCGCCAGCAGCCTGGACGCGGTGCGCCTCTACGAGCAGTACTTC
>NA|TRBV7-2|TRBD1|TRBJ2-6
CASSQTGGASGANVLTF
TGTGCCAGCAGTCAGACAGGGGGCGCGTCTGGGGCCAACGTCCTGACTTTC
>NA|TRBV6-5|NA|TRBJ1-2
CASSYEFNYGYTF
TGTGCCAGCAGTTACGAGTTTAACTATGGCTACACCTTC
>NA|TRBV18|TRBD1|TRBJ2-7
CASSPRDRDYEQYF
TGTGCCAGCTCACCTCGGGACAGAGACTACGAGCAGTACTTC
>NA|TRBV25-1|TRBD1|TRBJ1-2
CASSGPRTGGDYGYTF
TGTGCCAGCAGTGGACCGCGGACAGGGGGGGACTATGGCTACACCTTC
>NA|TRBV10-2|TRBD1|TRBJ1-6
CASMTRTGRSSYNSPLHF
TGCGCCAGCATGACACGGACAGGGAGGAGCTCCTATAATTCACCCCTCCACTTT
>NA|TRBV19|NA|TRBJ2-7
CASSIGSSSYEQYF
TGTGCCAGTAGTATAGGGTCGAGCTCCTACGAGCAGTACTTC
>once|TRBV10-3|TRBD1|TRBJ1-5
CAISEGKGTGGGNQPQHF
TGTGCCATCAGTGAGGGGAAGGGGACAGGGGGCGGGAATCAGCCCCAGCATTTT
>NA|TRBV19|NA|TRBJ2-1
CASSIEREQFF
TGTGCCAGTAGTATAGAGAGGGAGCAGTTCTTC
>NA|TRBV7-9|NA|TRBJ2-2
CASSLVGKVTGELFF
TGTGCCAGCAGCTTAGTCGGGAAGGTCACCGGGGAGCTGTTTTTT
>once|TRBV7-6|TRBD1|TRBJ2-7
CASSRATGAYEQYF
TGTGCCAGCAGCCGAGCGACAGGGGCCTACGAGCAGTACTTC
>NA|TRBV6-1|NA|TRBJ1-2
CASRGQDFNYGYTF
TGTGCCAGCAGAGGGCAGGACTTCAACTATGGCTACACCTTC
>NA|TRBV7-2|TRBD1|TRBJ1-5
CASSLVADRLGQPQHF
TGTGCCAGCAGCTTAGTAGCGGACAGGCTCGGGCAGCCCCAGCATTTT
>NA|TRBV7-9|TRBD1|TRBJ1-5
CASSPQGAGNQPQHF
TGTGCCAGCAGCCCGCAGGGGGCCGGCAATCAGCCCCAGCATTTT
>NA|TRBV6-4|TRBD1|TRBJ2-6
CASSPGTGRSGANVLTF
TGTGCCAGCAGTCCCGGGACAGGGAGGTCTGGGGCCAACGTCCTGACTTTC
>NA|TRBV5-1|TRBD1|TRBJ1-3
CASSPAYGTAGNTIYF
TGCGCCAGCAGCCCTGCCTACGGGACAGCTGGAAACACCATATATTTT
>NA|TRBV6-5|TRBD2|TRBJ2-7
CASKGSGRVSEQYF
TGTGCCAGCAAGGGAAGCGGGAGGGTTTCCGAGCAGTACTTC
>NA|TRBV6-1|NA|TRBJ1-1
CASSSTAENTEAFF
TGTGCCAGCAGCAGTACAGCTGAGAACACTGAAGCTTTCTTT
>NA|TRBV5-4|NA|TRBJ2-5
CASSPKDKPQETQYF
TGTGCCAGCAGCCCAAAGGACAAGCCACAAGAGACCCAGTACTTC
>NA|TRBV2|TRBD1|TRBJ2-7
CASRGQGVFYEQYF
TGTGCCAGCAGGGGCCAGGGGGTTTTCTACGAGCAGTACTTC
>NA|TRBV11-2|TRBD1|TRBJ1-1
CASSPIKGAGNTEAFF
TGTGCCAGCAGCCCCATAAAGGGGGCGGGGAACACTGAAGCTTTCTTT
>NA|TRBV7-7|TRBD2|TRBJ2-2
CASSHAGGRDTGELFF
TGTGCTAGCAGCCACGCGGGAGGGAGGGACACCGGGGAGCTGTTTTTT
>few|TRBV21-1|NA|TRBJ2-7
CASSKRGNSYEQYF
TGTGCCAGCAGCAAGCGGGGAAACTCCTACGAGCAGTACTTC
>NA|TRBV7-9|NA|TRBJ2-7
CASSPFEGGYEQYF
TGTGCCAGCAGCCCCTTTGAGGGAGGCTACGAGCAGTACTTC
>NA|TRBV2|NA|TRBJ1-4
CASTRQGFPTNEKLFF
TGTGCCAGCACTCGGCAGGGGTTTCCAACTAATGAAAAACTGTTTTTT
>NA|TRBV5-1|TRBD1|TRBJ2-7
CASSLGTGTFTYEQYF
TGCGCCAGCAGCTTGGGGACAGGAACTTTTACCTACGAGCAGTACTTC
>NA|TRBV6-5|NA|TRBJ2-7
CASSYRDTSSYEQYF
TGTGCCAGCAGTTACCGTGACACCTCCTCCTACGAGCAGTACTTC
>few|TRBV5-6|NA|TRBJ2-2
CASSLMEALGTGELFF
TGTGCCAGCAGCTTGATGGAGGCATTGGGCACCGGGGAGCTGTTTTTT
>NA|TRBV6-1|TRBD1|TRBJ1-5
CASSGQGQLSNQPQHF
TGTGCCAGCAGTGGACAGGGCCAACTTAGCAATCAGCCCCAGCATTTT
>NA|TRBV27|NA|TRBJ1-2
CASRIPAGYTF
TGTGCCAGCAGAATCCCCGCTGGCTACACCTTC
>NA|TRBV11-2|TRBD2|TRBJ2-1
CASSSTSGIYNEQFF
TGTGCCAGCAGCTCGACTAGCGGGATATACAATGAGCAGTTCTTC
>NA|TRBV5-1|NA|TRBJ1-5
CASSLESGNQPQHF
TGCGCCAGCAGCTTGGAATCTGGCAATCAGCCCCAGCATTTT
>NA|TRBV28|NA|TRBJ2-5
CASGSGLGVETQYF
TGTGCCAGCGGGTCGGGGCTGGGCGTCGAGACCCAGTACTTC
>NA|TRBV19|NA|TRBJ1-5
CASTPPLGRHGTPQHF
TGTGCCAGTACCCCGCCTCTCGGGCGGCATGGAACCCCCCAGCATTTT
>NA|TRBV5-1|TRBD2|TRBJ2-1
CASSLYPAGRGGNEQFF
TGCGCCAGCAGCTTGTATCCCGCGGGACGGGGGGGCAATGAGCAGTTCTTC
>NA|TRBV6-6|NA|TRBJ2-7
CASRKKQPGYYEQYF
TGTGCCAGCAGGAAAAAACAGCCAGGCTACTACGAGCAGTACTTC
>NA|TRBV6-5|TRBD2|TRBJ2-5
CASSLAGGQETQYF
TGTGCCAGCAGTCTAGCGGGCGGACAAGAGACCCAGTACTTC
>NA|TRBV5-1|TRBD1|TRBJ1-1
CASSLAGTGGGNTEAFF
TGCGCCAGCAGCCTTGCCGGGACAGGGGGCGGGAACACTGAAGCTTTCTTT
>NA|TRBV5-1|TRBD2|TRBJ2-1
CASSLVSTSGTWFF
TGCGCCAGCAGCTTGGTTTCGACTAGCGGGACTTGGTTCTTC
>few|TRBV2|NA|TRBJ1-1
CASSWYTEAFF
TGTGCCAGCAGTTGGTACACTGAAGCTTTCTTT